This T cell receptor (beta chain) derives from a study of blood T cell repertoires in COVID-19. Study as a whole: Samples came from the United States, Italy and Spain, spanning acute and convalescent COVID-19. Sources were T cells, B-cell-depleted T cells, or PBMCs; the material itself was cDNA or gDNA.

Authors' data handling: Researchers report that nucleated cell counts were estimated from reference gene primer amplification. Sequencing used immunoSEQ multiplex PCR; TCRdb keeps in-frame clones, though not all of them. V, J and clone size reflect that table, while D and trimming were determined from the DNA. In the table there are approximately 68,000 clones, around 83% of which are singletons. This clone has only one observation. V shed 0 bases, J shed 8 bases, and the junction held 5 bases outside the gene matches. The germline V gene encodes CDR1 SGDLS and CDR2 YYNGEE. The CDR3 is 15 amino acids.

The rearrangement joins TRBV9 to TRBJ2-4, with TRBD1 matching 10 bases. This TCR was recovered from a woman of 80 years or more with active or convalescent COVID-19. The sequencing sample was made of peripheral blood. The chain's CDR3 is CASSVGSGTGDIQYF. CDR3 sequence (DNA): TGTGCCAGCAGCGTAGGATCAGGGACAGGGGACATTCAGTACTTC.